These T cell receptor beta chains were read from a single sample in a study of shared clonotypes between healthy human individuals. Some clones are missing from TCRdb's copy, which holds only in-frame ones; the method was immunoSEQ multiplex PCR. This table holds roughly 1,000,000 clones, about 80% found once. Sequenced: memory CD4+ T cells from PBMCs. The receptors derive from a man aged 18 to 29 in good health. Some clones in this sample may be carry-over from other donors' samples. Both conserved end residues are part of each CDR3. Each record gives: clone size, V gene, J gene, D gene, CDR3 protein, CDR3 DNA. D genes are given only for firm matches. A clone size is listed for some rows: how often the clone was seen (once, few, many), or a class if it is expanded.

clone_size: NA
v_call: TRBV5-1
j_call: TRBJ2-1
d_call: NA
cdr3_aa: CASRVTVPYNEQFF
cdr3_nt: TGCGCCAGCAGGGTAACGGTACCCTACAATGAGCAGTTCTTC

clone_size: once
v_call: TRBV25-1
j_call: TRBJ2-2
d_call: NA
cdr3_aa: CASRSGQINTGELFF
cdr3_nt: TGTGCCAGCAGATCCGGACAGATTAACACCGGGGAGCTGTTTTTT

clone_size: NA
v_call: TRBV7-3
j_call: TRBJ2-2
d_call: NA
cdr3_aa: CASSLMAGELFF
cdr3_nt: TGTGCCAGCAGCTTAATGGCCGGGGAGCTGTTTTTT

clone_size: few
v_call: TRBV18
j_call: TRBJ1-5
d_call: TRBD1
cdr3_aa: CASQMDRNQPQHF
cdr3_nt: TGTGCCAGCCAAATGGACAGGAATCAGCCCCAGCATTTT

clone_size: NA
v_call: TRBV5-1
j_call: TRBJ2-2
d_call: TRBD1
cdr3_aa: CASSSQGAGITGELFF
cdr3_nt: TGCGCCAGCAGCTCACAGGGGGCAGGGATCACCGGGGAGCTGTTTTTT

clone_size: NA
v_call: TRBV28
j_call: TRBJ2-1
d_call: NA
cdr3_aa: CASSFHGGLSYNEQFF
cdr3_nt: TGTGCCAGCAGTTTCCACGGGGGACTTTCCTACAATGAGCAGTTCTTC

clone_size: NA
v_call: TRBV5-1
j_call: TRBJ2-7
d_call: TRBD1
cdr3_aa: CASSLPRTGQIYEQYF
cdr3_nt: TGCGCCAGCAGCTTGCCTCGGACAGGGCAAATCTACGAGCAGTACTTC

clone_size: NA
v_call: TRBV7-8
j_call: TRBJ1-5
d_call: NA
cdr3_aa: CASSLVLGGNQPQHF
cdr3_nt: TGTGCCAGCAGCTTAGTTTTGGGAGGCAATCAGCCCCAGCATTTT

clone_size: many
v_call: TRBV27
j_call: TRBJ1-2
d_call: NA
cdr3_aa: CASSLSGYDYGYTF
cdr3_nt: TGTGCCAGCAGTTTATCGGGGTATGACTATGGCTACACCTTC

clone_size: once
v_call: TRBV5-6
j_call: TRBJ2-5
d_call: TRBD2
cdr3_aa: CASSTGLAGGHTQETQYF
cdr3_nt: TGTGCCAGCAGCACCGGACTAGCGGGAGGCCACACTCAAGAGACCCAGTACTTC

clone_size: NA
v_call: TRBV19
j_call: TRBJ1-1
d_call: TRBD1
cdr3_aa: CASRAGTGYTEAFF
cdr3_nt: TGTGCCAGTAGGGCCGGGACAGGGTACACTGAAGCTTTCTTT

clone_size: NA
v_call: TRBV27
j_call: TRBJ2-2
d_call: TRBD2
cdr3_aa: CASSLYSLAGNTGELFF
cdr3_nt: TGTGCCAGCAGTTTATATTCGCTAGCGGGAAACACCGGGGAGCTGTTTTTT

clone_size: few
v_call: TRBV2
j_call: TRBJ1-1
d_call: NA
cdr3_aa: CASMVHTEAFF
cdr3_nt: TGTGCCAGCATGGTCCACACTGAAGCTTTCTTT

clone_size: NA
v_call: TRBV7-9
j_call: TRBJ1-2
d_call: NA
cdr3_aa: CASSLGPGAAYGYTF
cdr3_nt: TGTGCCAGCAGCTTAGGTCCAGGGGCGGCCTATGGCTACACCTTC

clone_size: NA
v_call: TRBV19
j_call: TRBJ2-7
d_call: NA
cdr3_aa: CASSNAGYEQYF
cdr3_nt: TGTGCCAGTAGTAACGCCGGATACGAGCAGTACTTC

clone_size: NA
v_call: TRBV27
j_call: TRBJ1-4
d_call: NA
cdr3_aa: CASTRGREKLFF
cdr3_nt: TGTGCCAGCACCCGAGGCCGGGAAAAACTGTTTTTT

clone_size: NA
v_call: TRBV9
j_call: TRBJ1-3
d_call: NA
cdr3_aa: CASSVRASQSSGNTIYF
cdr3_nt: TGTGCCAGCAGCGTCCGGGCCTCCCAGAGCTCTGGAAACACCATATATTTT

clone_size: NA
v_call: TRBV29-1
j_call: TRBJ2-1
d_call: TRBD2
cdr3_aa: CSAVRDTSGSRGNEQFF
cdr3_nt: TGCAGCGCCGTCAGGGATACTAGCGGGAGTAGAGGGAATGAGCAGTTCTTC

clone_size: NA
v_call: TRBV10-3
j_call: TRBJ2-1
d_call: TRBD2
cdr3_aa: CAISERPGTSGNYNEQFF
cdr3_nt: TGTGCCATCAGTGAGAGACCCGGGACTAGCGGGAACTACAATGAGCAGTTCTTC

clone_size: NA
v_call: TRBV18
j_call: TRBJ2-7
d_call: TRBD1
cdr3_aa: CASSPDRGRFEQYF
cdr3_nt: TGTGCCAGCTCACCAGACAGGGGGCGATTCGAGCAGTACTTC

clone_size: NA
v_call: TRBV7-3
j_call: TRBJ1-3
d_call: TRBD1
cdr3_aa: CASSSGTGTLNF
cdr3_nt: TGTGCCAGCAGCTCCGGGACAGGGACCCTCAATTTT